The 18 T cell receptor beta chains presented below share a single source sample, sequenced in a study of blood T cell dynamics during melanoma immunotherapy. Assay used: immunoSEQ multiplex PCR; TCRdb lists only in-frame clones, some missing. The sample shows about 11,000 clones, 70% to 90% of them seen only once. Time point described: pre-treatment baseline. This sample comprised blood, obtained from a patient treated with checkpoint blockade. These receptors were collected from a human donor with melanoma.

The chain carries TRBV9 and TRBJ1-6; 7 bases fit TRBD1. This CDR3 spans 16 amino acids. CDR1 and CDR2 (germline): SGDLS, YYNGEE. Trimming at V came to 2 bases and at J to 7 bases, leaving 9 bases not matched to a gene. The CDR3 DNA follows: TGTGCCAGCAGCGTCGCTCAGGGGGGACCAAATTCACCCCTCCACTTT. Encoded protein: CASSVAQGGPNSPLHF.

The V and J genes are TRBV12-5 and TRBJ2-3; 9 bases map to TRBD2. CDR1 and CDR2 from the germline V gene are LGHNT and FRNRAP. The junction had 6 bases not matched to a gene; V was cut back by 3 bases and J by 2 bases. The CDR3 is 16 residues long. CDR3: CASGFASGGLTDTQYF. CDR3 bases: TGTGCTAGTGGTTTCGCAAGCGGGGGGCTCACAGATACGCAGTATTTT.

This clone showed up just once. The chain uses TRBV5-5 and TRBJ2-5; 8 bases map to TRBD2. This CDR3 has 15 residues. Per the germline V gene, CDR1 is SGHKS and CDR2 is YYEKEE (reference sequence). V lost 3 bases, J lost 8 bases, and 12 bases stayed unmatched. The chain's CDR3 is CASSWEGLDERTQYF. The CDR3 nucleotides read TGTGCCAGCAGCTGGGAGGGACTAGACGAGAGAACCCAGTACTTC.

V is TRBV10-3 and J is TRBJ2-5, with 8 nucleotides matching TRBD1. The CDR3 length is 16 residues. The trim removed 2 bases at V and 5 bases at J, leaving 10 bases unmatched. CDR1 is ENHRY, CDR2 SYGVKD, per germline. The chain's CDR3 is CAISEPDRGGQETQYF. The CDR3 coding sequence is TGTGCCATCAGTGAGCCCGACAGGGGCGGACAGGAGACCCAGTACTTC.

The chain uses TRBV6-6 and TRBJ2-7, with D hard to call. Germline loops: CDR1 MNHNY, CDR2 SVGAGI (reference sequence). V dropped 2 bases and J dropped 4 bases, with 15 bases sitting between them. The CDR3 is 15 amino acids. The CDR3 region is CASSYGQEGSYEQYF. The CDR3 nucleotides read TGTGCCAGCAGTTACGGTCAGGAAGGATCGTACGAGCAGTACTTC.

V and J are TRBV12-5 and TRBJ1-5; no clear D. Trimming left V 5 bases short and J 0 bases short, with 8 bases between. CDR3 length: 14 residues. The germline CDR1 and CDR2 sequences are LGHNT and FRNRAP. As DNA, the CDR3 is TGTGCTAGTGGTCCGGACGGTAGCAATCAGCCCCAGCATTTT. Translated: CASGPDGSNQPQHF.

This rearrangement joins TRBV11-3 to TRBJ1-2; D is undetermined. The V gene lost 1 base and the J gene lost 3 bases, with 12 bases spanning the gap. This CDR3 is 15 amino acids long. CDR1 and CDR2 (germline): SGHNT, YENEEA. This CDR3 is CASSLGDWGDYGYTF. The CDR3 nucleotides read TGTGCCAGCAGCTTAGGGGATTGGGGAGACTATGGCTACACCTTC.

As DNA, the CDR3 is TGTGCCAGCAGCTTTACTAGAGGAGATACGCAGTATTTT. This codes for CASSFTRGDTQYF. The J gene is TRBJ2-3, the V gene TRBV7-2; D may be TRBD2 (5 bases). Germline V CDR1 and CDR2: SGHTA, FQGNSA. Trimming removed 3 bases from V and 5 bases from J, with 9 bases in between. The CDR3 has 13 amino acids.

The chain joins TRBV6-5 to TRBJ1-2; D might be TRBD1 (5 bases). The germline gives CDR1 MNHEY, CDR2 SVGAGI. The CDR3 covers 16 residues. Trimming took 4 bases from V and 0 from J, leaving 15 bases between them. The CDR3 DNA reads TGTGCCAGCAGTTCCCTCGCAGGGTTAGCTAACTATGGCTACACCTTC. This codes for CASSSLAGLANYGYTF.

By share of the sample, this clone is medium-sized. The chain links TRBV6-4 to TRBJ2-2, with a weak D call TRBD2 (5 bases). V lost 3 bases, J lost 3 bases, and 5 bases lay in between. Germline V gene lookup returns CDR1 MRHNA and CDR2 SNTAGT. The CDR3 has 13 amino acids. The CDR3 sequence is CASSERDTGELFF. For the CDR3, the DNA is TGTGCCAGCAGTGAGCGGGACACCGGGGAGCTGTTTTTT.

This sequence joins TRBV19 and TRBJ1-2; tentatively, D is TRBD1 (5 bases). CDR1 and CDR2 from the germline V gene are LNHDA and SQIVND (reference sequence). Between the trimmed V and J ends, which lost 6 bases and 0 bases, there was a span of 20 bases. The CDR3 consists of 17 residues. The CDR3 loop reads CASSSQGGGISNYGYTF. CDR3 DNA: TGTGCCAGTAGCAGCCAGGGCGGGGGTATATCTAACTATGGCTACACCTTC.

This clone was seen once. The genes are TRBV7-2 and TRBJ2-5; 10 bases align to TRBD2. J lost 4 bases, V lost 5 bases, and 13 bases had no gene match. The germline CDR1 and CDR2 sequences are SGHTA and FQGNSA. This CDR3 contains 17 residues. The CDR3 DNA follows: TGTGCCAGCAGCCCACACAGCGGGGGGGCCGATCGAGAGACCCAGTACTTC. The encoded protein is CASSPHSGGADRETQYF.

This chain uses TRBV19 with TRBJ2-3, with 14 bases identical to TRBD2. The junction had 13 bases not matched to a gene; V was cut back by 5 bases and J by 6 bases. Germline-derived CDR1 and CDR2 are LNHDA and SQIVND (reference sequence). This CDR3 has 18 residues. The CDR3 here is CASSPTRLAGGTRDTQYF. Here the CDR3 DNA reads TGTGCCAGTAGTCCAACCCGACTAGCGGGGGGGACGCGGGATACGCAGTATTTT.

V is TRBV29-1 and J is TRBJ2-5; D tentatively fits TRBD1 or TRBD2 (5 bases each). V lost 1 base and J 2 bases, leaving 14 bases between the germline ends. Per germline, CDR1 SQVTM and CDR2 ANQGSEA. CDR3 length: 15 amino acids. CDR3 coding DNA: TGCAGCGTTGAAGGGGATGGGACGGTTCAAGAGACCCAGTACTTC. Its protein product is CSVEGDGTVQETQYF.

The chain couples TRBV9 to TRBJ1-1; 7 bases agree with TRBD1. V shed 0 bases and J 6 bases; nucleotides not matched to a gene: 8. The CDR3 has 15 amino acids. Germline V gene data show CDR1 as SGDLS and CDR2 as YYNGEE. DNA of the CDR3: TGTGCCAGCAGCGTAGAGGGGGACAGAGCCTCTGAAGCTTTCTTT. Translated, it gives CASSVEGDRASEAFF.

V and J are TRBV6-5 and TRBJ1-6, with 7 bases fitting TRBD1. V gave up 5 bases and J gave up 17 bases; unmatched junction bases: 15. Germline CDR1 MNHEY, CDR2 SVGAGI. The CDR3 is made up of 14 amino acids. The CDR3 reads CASSQQKGQPQIHF. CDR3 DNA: TGTGCCAGCAGTCAACAGAAGGGACAGCCCCAAATCCACTTT.

The CDR3 nucleotides read TGTGCCGCCCGACAGGGGGCAAAGACTGAAGCTTTCTTT. Translated, it gives CAARQGAKTEAFF. J is TRBJ1-1 and V is TRBV2; 10 bases are shared with TRBD1. The V segment lost 11 bases and the J segment 5 bases; nucleotides outside the gene matches: 8. Germline CDR1 and CDR2: SNHLY and FYNNEI. The CDR3 sequence is 13 residues long.

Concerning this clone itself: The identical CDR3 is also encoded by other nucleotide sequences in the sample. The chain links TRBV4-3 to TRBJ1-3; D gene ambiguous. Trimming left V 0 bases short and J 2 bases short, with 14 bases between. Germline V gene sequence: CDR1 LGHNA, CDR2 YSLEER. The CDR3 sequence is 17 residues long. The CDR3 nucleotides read TGCGCCAGCAGCCAAGATAGGGTTGGTAGTGCTGGAAACACCATATATTTT. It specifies CASSQDRVGSAGNTIYF.